This T cell receptor (beta chain) was sequenced during a study of blood T cell repertoires in COVID-19 (dated by TCRdb to 2020 to 2022). Study-wide context: Samples from collaborators originated in the United States, Italy and Spain and spanned both the acute and convalescent phases of COVID-19. The sample metadata nearly always contained a de-identified subject ID, COVID-19 status, age in years and sex. The samples were drawn from the first 160 participants of the ongoing ImmuneRACE study and from about 1,200 subjects provided by 6 global collaborators. Where HLA class I and class II types were available, the types were taken from metadata supplied by the sample provider, not from assay-based typing. The repertoires were released in a freely available public database meant as a resource for research on the immune response to SARS-CoV-2. The material from the prospective study consisted of cDNA or gDNA derived from T cells, B-cell-depleted T cells, or PBMCs. Subjects who had been exposed to COVID-19, were actively infected with it, or had recovered from it provided the deeply sampled blood TCRbeta repertoires that made up the dataset. Summary of the overall study and its limitations: Clinical and demographic metadata were provided uncurated, with the amount varying by source and participant.

A remark on this clone: Its antigen has not been determined. Per-base qualities were not stored, and no clone one base away is much larger.

Each collaborating institution followed its own protocols to collect whole blood in K2EDTA tubes. For TCRbeta analysis, collaborator samples were shipped as frozen whole blood, as isolated PBMCs, or as DNA extracted from either sample type. TCRbeta CDR3 regions were amplified from genomic DNA by means of the immunoSEQ Assay, a bias-controlled multiplex PCR. Under the source paper's analysis protocol: The number of nucleated cells in each sample was estimated from the amplification of reference gene primers within the assay. To quantify the absolute abundance of each unique TCRbeta CDR3 rearrangement, sequence reads were collapsed and filtered. For each sample, productive Simpson clonality was calculated by taking the square root of Simpson's diversity index across productive rearrangements. Not all clones reach the TCRdb copy of this immuneACCESS table, which keeps in-frame sequences only. Checked studies attribute under half of the gap to unresolved V genes and leave the rest unexplained. From that table come the V and J calls and clone size; the DNA was used to work out D and trimming. The sample table holds roughly 160,000 clones, of which 70% to 90% were seen once. Around 1% of the sample goes to the ten largest clones.

V loses 4 bases of germline sequence and J loses 6 bases, and the interval between the two ends is 19 bases. CDR3 length: 15 amino acids, cysteine to phenylalanine. The sequence is cut down to CDR3 DNA, 45 bases in frame from base 1. The V and J genes are TRBV23-1 and TRBJ2-7; TRBD1 might be the D gene, on 5 matching bases. TRBV23-1 is flagged as an ORF with uncertain function. Sequenced material: peripheral blood. The receptor comes from a man aged 35 to 55 with acute or convalescent COVID-19. This receptor has the CDR3 CASSPRALSKSEQYF. The DNA is TGCGCCAGCAGTCCCAGGGCGCTATCGAAGAGCGAGCAGTACTTC.